These 11 T cell receptor beta chains were sequenced from one sample in a study of shared clonotypes between healthy human individuals (dated by TCRdb to about 2020). CD8 naive samples consisted of CD45RO-negative cells that were positively selected for CCR7, yielding a CD45RA+CCR7+ population without TemRA cells. The library was made by the immunoSEQ multiplex PCR assay. The table was pulled from immuneACCESS by TCRdb, which kept in-frame rearrangements only. Such tables lose some clones; where checked, under half of the loss comes from unresolved V genes, and the rest has no known cause. Here the sample has fewer than 1 million clones; about 96% occur a single time. Under 0.3% of the sample comes from the top ten. Sequencing was carried out using naive CD8+ T cells sorted from blood. Read against the paper, the sample's cell subset or site label means: CD45RA+CCR7+. The receptors originated from a man aged 30 to 45 in good health.

This chain connects TRBV13 to TRBJ2-1; D gene ambiguous. The CDR3 loop spans 17 amino acids. V lost 4 bases and J lost 3, with 19 bases in between. The germline gives CDR1 PRHDT, CDR2 FYEKMQ (reference sequence). The CDR3 reads CASSSRLWSVDYNEQFF. The CDR3, as DNA: TGTGCCAGCAGCTCCCGGCTATGGTCGGTTGACTACAATGAGCAGTTCTTC. The full variable domain, completed using reference TRBV13 and TRBJ2-1, is AAGVIQSPRHLIKEKRETATLKCYPIPRHDTVYWYQQGPGQDPQFLISFYEKMQSDKGSIPDRFSAQQFSDYHSELNMSSLELGDSALYFCASSSRLWSVDYNEQFFGPGTRLTVL.

This chain joins TRBV15 and TRBJ2-5; 12 positions match TRBD1. Trimming at V came to 8 bases and at J to 5 bases, leaving 3 bases not matched to a gene. In germline, CDR1 is LNHNV, CDR2 YYDKDF (reference sequence). The CDR3 totals 13 residues. DNA of the CDR3: TGTGCCACCGGGACAGGGGGCTGGGAGACCCAGTACTTC. It yields the protein CATGTGGWETQYF.

This clone was recorded a few times. The chain couples TRBV28 to TRBJ2-2, with D perhaps assigned TRBD1 or TRBD2 (5 bases each). Per germline, CDR1 MDHEN and CDR2 SYDVKM. CDR3 size: 14 residues. With 6 bases removed from V and 4 bases from J, the gap between germline ends came to 12 bases. CDR3 coding DNA: TGTGCCAGCAGCACGGCAGGGAGCACCGGGGAGCTGTTTTTT. Amino acids: CASSTAGSTGELFF.

The V call is TRBV28, the J call TRBJ1-2, with 10 bases matching TRBD1. CDR1 is MDHEN, CDR2 SYDVKM, per germline. The CDR3 is 14 residues long. V lost 4 bases to trimming and J lost 4 bases; unmatched junction nucleotides: 3. The CDR3 region has the DNA TGTGCCAGCAGTTCGACAGGGGGCGGCTATGGCTACACCTTC. Its translation: CASSSTGGGYGYTF.

The rearrangement joins TRBV30 to TRBJ2-1; 7 nucleotides agree with TRBD2. The CDR3 is 13 amino acids. V shed 0 bases and J 8 bases; nucleotides not matched to a gene: 4. The germline V gene encodes CDR1 GTSNPN and CDR2 SVGIG (reference sequence). As DNA, the CDR3 is TGTGCCTGGAGTGTAGGCGGGAGAGATGAGCAGTTCTTC. Residues: CAWSVGGRDEQFF.

The V gene is TRBV29-1, the J gene TRBJ2-1; 13 nucleotides match TRBD2. The V and J ends lost 4 bases and 9 bases, in that order; junction bases with no gene match: 3. The CDR3 runs to 13 residues. Germline-derived CDR1 and CDR2 are SQVTM and ANQGSEA. The CDR3 reads CSVGTSGSFEQFF. DNA of the CDR3: TGCAGCGTTGGGACTAGCGGGAGCTTTGAGCAGTTCTTC.

The chain links TRBV5-5 to TRBJ2-4; D is ambiguous. This CDR3 contains 15 residues. The germline V gene has CDR1 SGHKS and CDR2 YYEKEE (reference sequence). Trimming cost V 4 bases and J 0 bases, with 11 bases left between them. The CDR3 sequence: CASSPYSVAKNIQYF. DNA for the CDR3: TGTGCCAGCAGCCCGTATAGTGTAGCCAAAAACATTCAGTACTTC.

In the case of this clone: This CDR3 is also generated by other DNA sequences in the sample. V is TRBV5-1 and J is TRBJ2-5; no clear D. From germline, CDR1 is SGHRS and CDR2 YFSETQ. The CDR3 is 14 amino acids. V was clipped by 0 bases and J by 4 bases, with 10 bases between them. The CDR3 spells CASSLVLGTETQYF. CDR3 bases: TGCGCCAGCAGCTTGGTTTTGGGTACAGAGACCCAGTACTTC.

The chain recombines TRBV2 with TRBJ1-5, with TRBD1 identical over 8 bases. This CDR3 comprises 15 residues. The V gene end was trimmed by 0 bases and the J gene end by 4 bases; junction bases not matched to a gene: 2. The germline gives CDR1 SNHLY, CDR2 FYNNEI. The CDR3 loop is CASSEAWDRNQPQHF. For the CDR3, the DNA is TGTGCCAGCAGTGAAGCGTGGGACAGGAATCAGCCCCAGCATTTT.

This clone was seen only once. Compared with germline, one end of the junction differs, possibly owing to a read error. The chain carries TRBV13 and TRBJ1-4, with TRBD1 as a possible D gene (5 bases). The CDR3 spans 14 residues. Germline CDR1 PRHDT, CDR2 FYEKMQ (reference sequence). This chain's CDR3 is CASSLGGANEKLFF. The CDR3 DNA is TGTGCCAGCAGCCTAGGAGGGGCTAATGAAAAACTGTTTTTT.

As for this clone: Additional DNA sequences in this sample encode the identical CDR3. CDR3 DNA: TGTGCCAGCAGTTTGTTGGGGGGAGGAGAGACCCAGTACTTC. This encodes CASSLLGGGETQYF. V and J are TRBV27 and TRBJ2-5; D might be TRBD2 (6 bases). The CDR3 totals 14 residues. Germline values: CDR1 MNHEY, CDR2 SMNVEV (reference sequence). V shed 3 bases and J shed 4 bases, with 12 bases lying between them.